The sequence of this TCR beta chain was determined in a study of response to subunit inactivated influenza vaccine. Study-wide points: Authors suggested each seasonal influenza vaccination recruits few new T cells.

Via MiXCR, TCRdb re-called the RT-PCR reads, giving one row per CDR3 protein. The sample includes 800,000 to 1,000,000 distinct CDR3 sequences, 21% of them seen just once. Looked up from germline, CDR1 is DFQATT and CDR2 is SNEGSKA (reference sequence). The CDR3 contains 14 residues. Trimming pared 3 bases from V and 4 bases from J, leaving 10 bases between. Notes on this clonotype: Its specificity is not known.

This receptor was obtained from a man aged 50 to 59 who received an inactivated influenza vaccine. The chain carries TRBV20-1 and TRBJ1-6, with D unclear. This sample comprised PBMCs from blood, obtained 5 days after vaccination. CDR3 sequence (DNA): TGCAGTGCTAGCGCTCAGTCTTATAATTCACCCCTCCACTTT. Protein sequence: CSASAQSYNSPLHF.